This T cell receptor (beta chain) was sequenced in a study of T cell responses to AZD1222 COVID-19 vaccine. About the study: Analyses pooled second doses at about 4 or about 12 weeks.

Trimming stripped 0 bases from V and 6 bases from J, with 4 bases between. This CDR3 region has 12 residues. Germline assignment: CDR1 SGHRS and CDR2 YFSETQ. TCRdb's table, derived via immunoSEQ multiplex PCR, lists solely in-frame clones and lacks some. The top ten hold around 20% of the sample, which has about 79,000 clones, around 80% seen once. Sequenced material: peripheral blood, taken on day 0 of AZD1222 vaccination. This receptor was taken from an adult in good health. V gene TRBV5-1 combines with J gene TRBJ2-1; D unclear. CDR3 sequence (DNA): TGCGCCAGCAGCTTGGAGTTCAATGAGCAGTTCTTC. Its protein product is CASSLEFNEQFF. Combining the CDR3 with reference TRBV5-1 and TRBJ2-1 gives the whole variable domain KAGVTQTPRYLIKTRGQQVTLSCSPISGHRSVSWYQQTPGQGLQFLFEYFSETQRNKGNFPGRFSGRQFSNSRSEMNVSTLELGDSALYLCASSLEFNEQFFGPGTRLTVL.